The T cell receptor (beta chain) described here comes from a study of shared clonotypes between healthy human individuals. Study findings and constraints: As a rule, naive subsets had a larger estimated richness than memory subsets. Non-shared clonotypes had lower generation probabilities than clonotypes shared by all four sorted-subset donors.

Here immunoSEQ multiplex PCR was the method, and the copy in TCRdb shows in-frame clones only, minus some. In the table there are roughly 1,600,000 clones, about 98.5% of which are singletons. Negatively enriched CD4+ T cells were divided by CD45RA into naive and memory. Note on this clone: Antigen: not known.

Germline-derived CDR1 and CDR2 are KGHSH and LQKENI. The CDR3 runs to 16 residues. V was clipped by 6 bases and J by 3 bases; unmatched bases: 8. The specimen was naive CD4+ T cells sorted from blood. Subset specified: CD45RA+ positively selected. This chain uses TRBV18 with TRBJ1-5; 10 bases line up with TRBD1. The TCR was taken from a man in his thirties or forties in good health. The CDR3 DNA sequence: TGTGCCAGCTCGGCCAGACAGGGGGCCAACAATCAGCCCCAGCATTTT. Protein product: CASSARQGANNQPQHF. The entire variable domain, with the rest obtained from reference TRBV18 and TRBJ1-5, is as follows: NAGVMQNPRHLVRRRGQEARLRCSPMKGHSHVYWYRQLPEEGLKFMVYLQKENIIDESGMPKERFSAEFPKEGPSILRIQQVVRGDSAAYFCASSARQGANNQPQHFGDGTRLSIL.